The 30 T cell receptor beta chains presented below share a single source sample, sequenced in a study of T cell responses to AZD1222 COVID-19 vaccine. Some clones are missing from TCRdb's copy, which holds only in-frame ones; the method was immunoSEQ multiplex PCR. The sample consists of about 220,000 clones, just over 90% of them appearing once. The specimen comprised peripheral blood, sampled on day 0 of MenACWY control vaccination. The receptors stem from an adult in good health.

The V and J genes are TRBV6-5 and TRBJ1-3; D uncertain. The germline V gene encodes CDR1 MNHEY and CDR2 SVGAGI. Trimming removed 0 bases from V and 0 bases from J, with 9 bases in between. The CDR3 length is 16 residues. This CDR3 is CASSYSKTHSGNTIYF. CDR3 bases: TGTGCCAGCAGTTACTCTAAGACACACTCTGGAAACACCATATATTTT.

This clone was counted between two and nine times. This rearrangement joins TRBV19 to TRBJ2-7, with D unclear. Germline CDR1 LNHDA, CDR2 SQIVND (reference sequence). V was pared by 5 bases and J by 6 bases, with 8 bases between. The CDR3 loop spans 11 amino acids. CDR3 coding DNA: TGTGCCAGTAGTGTAAACGGCGAGCAGTACTTC. Translated: CASSVNGEQYF.

The J gene is TRBJ1-2, the V gene TRBV18; D uncertain. V was cut by 1 base and J by 3 bases, with 18 bases left in between. The germline CDR1 and CDR2 sequences are KGHSH and LQKENI. The CDR3 consists of 17 residues. CDR3 nucleotide sequence: TGTGCCAGCTCACCACAAAAACACGCGACAAGCCACTATGGCTACACCTTC. Translating it yields CASSPQKHATSHYGYTF.

V usage is TRBV21-1 and J usage is TRBJ2-7; the DNA was not used to check the table's D call, TRBD1. TRBV21-1 is annotated as a pseudogene. The CDR3 has 16 residues. CDR3 residues: CASSALRTGGKSEQYF. The CDR3 nucleotides are TGTGCCAGCAGCGCACTCCGGACAGGGGGTAAGAGCGAGCAGTACTTC.

The genes are TRBV19 and TRBJ1-2, with D unresolved. V was pared by 0 bases and J by 6 bases, with 14 bases between. The CDR3 loop spans 15 amino acids. The V gene's germline CDR1 is LNHDA and CDR2 SQIVND (reference sequence). CDR3 sequence: CASSIEGGLIHGYTF. The CDR3 DNA reads as TGTGCCAGTAGTATAGAGGGAGGACTGATCCATGGCTACACCTTC. Looking up the rest from reference TRBV19 and TRBJ1-2 gives the full variable domain: DGGITQSPKYLFRKEGQNVTLSCEQNLNHDAMYWYRQDPGQGLRLIYYSQIVNDFQKGDIAEGYSVSREKKESFPLTVTSAQKNPTAFYLCASSIEGGLIHGYTFGSGTRLTVV.

The chain has TRBV6-6 and TRBJ2-1; D uncertain. With 6 bases removed from V and 4 bases from J, the gap between germline ends came to 10 bases. Germline V gene lookup returns CDR1 MNHNY and CDR2 SVGAGI (reference sequence). The CDR3 runs to 13 residues. CDR3 DNA: TGTGCCAGCAGCATGGACGGGTACAATGAGCAGTTCTTC. This translates into CASSMDGYNEQFF.

The chain recombines TRBV4-1 with TRBJ2-7; 7 nucleotides align to TRBD2. The germline gives CDR1 MGHRA, CDR2 YSYEKL. Unmatched junction bases numbered 16, after V lost 0 bases and J lost 5 bases. The CDR3 runs 18 residues. CDR3: CASSQDWDLGGGRDEQYF. DNA of the CDR3: TGCGCCAGCAGCCAAGATTGGGATTTGGGCGGGGGACGGGACGAGCAGTACTTC.

This clone occurred once. V usage is TRBV19 and J usage is TRBJ2-3, with a possible D match to TRBD2 (6 bases). V was pared by 4 bases and J by 6 bases, with 14 bases between. The CDR3 totals 14 residues. Germline CDR1 is LNHDA and CDR2 is SQIVND (reference sequence). The CDR3 DNA sequence: TGTGCCAGTAGTACAGGGTTTGGGAGGGATACGCAGTATTTT. Translation gives CASSTGFGRDTQYF.

The rearrangement links TRBV30 to TRBJ2-2; D could derive from TRBD1 or TRBD2 (5 bases each). CDR1 GTSNPN and CDR2 SVGIG come from the germline V gene (reference sequence). V gave up 0 bases and J gave up 5 bases, with 22 bases separating them. This CDR3 has 18 residues. CDR3 residues: CAWSVRPDTSWGTGELFF. In nucleotides, the CDR3 is TGTGCCTGGAGTGTAAGGCCGGACACCTCCTGGGGGACCGGGGAGCTGTTTTTT.

The J gene is TRBJ1-2, the V gene TRBV4-2, with a weak D call TRBD1 (5 bases). Per germline, CDR1 LGHNA and CDR2 YNFKEQ. The CDR3 loop spans 12 amino acids. Deletions cut 0 bases from V and 8 bases from J, with 7 bases between. CDR3 sequence (DNA): TGTGCCAGCAGCCAAGATCGGGGCGGCTACACCTTC. This codes for CASSQDRGGYTF.

The V gene is TRBV12-3 or TRBV12-4, the J gene TRBJ1-2; 8 nucleotides align to TRBD1. V dropped 7 bases and J dropped 6; count of bases not matched to a gene: 4. The length of the CDR3 is 12 residues. CDR3: CASKDRADGYTF. The CDR3 DNA reads TGTGCCAGCAAGGACAGGGCCGATGGCTACACCTTC.

The genes are TRBV20-1 and TRBJ2-7; 10 positions agree with TRBD1. The length of the CDR3 is 11 residues. Germline V gives CDR1 DFQATT, CDR2 SNEGSKA (reference sequence). Here the CDR3 reads CRPGQGNEQYF. For the CDR3, the DNA is TGCAGACCGGGACAGGGGAACGAGCAGTACTTC.

The chain uses TRBV6-4 and TRBJ1-2, with a tentative D call TRBD1 (5 bases). Germline V gene lookup returns CDR1 MRHNA and CDR2 SNTAGT. The V and J ends lost 5 bases and 2 bases respectively, with 9 bases between them. This CDR3 has 13 residues. The CDR3 here is CASSPRENYGYTF. The CDR3 DNA reads as TGTGCCAGCAGTCCCAGGGAAAACTATGGCTACACCTTC.

V is TRBV12-3 or TRBV12-4 and J is TRBJ1-2; 9 bases are a match to TRBD1. This CDR3 region has 11 residues. J was trimmed by 12 bases and V by 6 bases; bases with no gene match: 5. The CDR3 loop reads CASRLDRGDTF. The CDR3 DNA follows: TGTGCCAGCAGACTGGACAGGGGAGACACCTTC.

CDR3 DNA sequence: TGTGCCAGTAGTGTAGCCGGGACAGGGAGTCGAGAAAAACTGTTTTTT. Its protein product is CASSVAGTGSREKLFF. The V call is TRBV19, the J call TRBJ1-4, with 9 bases fitting TRBD1. The CDR3 has 16 residues. With V trimmed by 5 bases and J by 8 bases, 12 bases remained unmatched. Per the germline V gene, CDR1 is LNHDA and CDR2 is SQIVND (reference sequence).

The V gene is TRBV29-1, the J gene TRBJ2-3, with D possibly TRBD1 on 5 matching bases. V was cut by 7 bases and J by 2 bases, with 13 bases left in between. Germline V gives CDR1 SQVTM, CDR2 ANQGSEA. The CDR3 contains 13 residues. The CDR3 DNA follows: TGCAGCGCCGCACAGGATTTCACAGATACGCAGTATTTT. Its protein is CSAAQDFTDTQYF.

This clone showed up just once. The same CDR3 can be traced to other DNA sequences in this sample. CDR3 nucleotides: TGTGCCAGCAGCCTCGACCGTGGCTACACCTTC. It translates to CASSLDRGYTF. The V and J genes are TRBV3-1 (or the pseudogene TRBV3-2) and TRBJ1-2; D not certain. The ends were cut back, 4 bases at V and 7 bases at J, with 7 bases in the middle. CDR3 length equals 11 residues. Germline V gene data show CDR1 as LGHDT and CDR2 as YNNKEL (reference sequence).

The chain joins TRBV18 to TRBJ1-5; a possible D gene is TRBD1 (6 bases). Germline assignment: CDR1 KGHSH and CDR2 LQKENI. V shed 4 bases and J shed 1 base, with 8 bases lying between them. There are 14 residues in the CDR3. This chain's CDR3 is CASSLDRSNQPQHF. The CDR3 DNA follows: TGTGCCAGCTCACTGGACAGAAGCAATCAGCCCCAGCATTTT.

Details on this clone: Other nucleotide sequences from this sample produce the same CDR3. The J gene is TRBJ1-2, the V gene TRBV18; D uncertain. Germline CDR1 reads KGHSH; CDR2 reads LQKENI. The CDR3 extends over 12 amino acids. Trimming left V 3 bases short and J 2 bases short, with 4 bases between. This CDR3 is CASSPPNYGYTF. In DNA, the CDR3 is TGTGCCAGCTCACCTCCGAACTATGGCTACACCTTC.

The chain links TRBV7-2 to TRBJ1-6; D gene unclear. The CDR3 extends over 14 amino acids. V lost 4 bases, J lost 7 bases, and 11 bases lay in between. Per the germline V gene, CDR1 is SGHTA and CDR2 is FQGNSA. The CDR3 DNA is TGTGCCAGCAGCTCCCGATTTGAGAATTCACCCCTCCACTTT. Protein product: CASSSRFENSPLHF.

For the CDR3, the DNA is TGTGCCAGTAGTATAGGTCGGCAGGGGTTGGGGGAGCAGTACTTC. This translates into CASSIGRQGLGEQYF. J is TRBJ2-7 and V is TRBV19; D might be TRBD1 (6 bases). The CDR3 extends over 15 amino acids. In germline, CDR1 is LNHDA, CDR2 SQIVND (reference sequence). V was pared by 1 base and J by 7 bases, with 17 bases between.

The rearrangement joins TRBV19 to TRBJ2-1; no reliable D call. V was trimmed by 7 bases and J by 6 bases, leaving 16 bases between them. Germline V gene sequence: CDR1 LNHDA, CDR2 SQIVND (reference sequence). The CDR3 is made up of 14 amino acids. CDR3 region: CASNHLMGTNEQFF. Here the CDR3 DNA reads TGTGCCAGTAATCATCTTATGGGCACCAATGAGCAGTTCTTC.

V usage is TRBV7-9 and J usage is TRBJ1-2, with 10 bases aligning to TRBD1. V dropped 5 bases and J dropped 1; count of bases not matched to a gene: 1. CDR1 and CDR2 (germline): SEHNR, FQNEAQ (reference sequence). This CDR3 spans 14 amino acids. CDR3: CASSRDRGNYGYTF. The DNA for the CDR3 is TGTGCCAGCAGCCGGGACAGGGGTAACTATGGCTACACCTTC.

CDR3 DNA: TGTGCCAGTAGTATAGGAGGTCGGGGGTATGGCTACACCTTC. Translated, it gives CASSIGGRGYGYTF. The chain links TRBV19 to TRBJ1-2; a weak D match, TRBD1 (5 bases). The CDR3 runs 14 residues. CDR1 and CDR2 from the germline V gene are LNHDA and SQIVND (reference sequence). The V end was cut by 1 base, the J end by 5 bases, with 11 bases between.

This clone turned up a few times. This chain links TRBV5-4 with TRBJ1-2; D remains unclear. Germline V gives CDR1 SGHNT, CDR2 YYREEE (reference sequence). The CDR3 length is 12 residues. V shed 0 bases and J shed 8 bases, with 8 bases lying between them. The CDR3 region has the DNA TGTGCCAGCAGCTTGGATCAGGCGGGCTACACCTTC. This codes for CASSLDQAGYTF.

J is TRBJ2-5 and V is TRBV7-2; D assignment may be TRBD1 or TRBD2 (5 bases each). Trimming cost V 5 bases and J 4 bases, with 14 bases left between them. This CDR3 has 14 residues. Per germline, CDR1 SGHTA and CDR2 FQGNSA. Here the CDR3 reads CASSAMGGGETQYF. Here the CDR3 DNA reads TGTGCCAGCAGCGCGATGGGTGGGGGAGAGACCCAGTACTTC.

The gene calls are TRBV7-9 and TRBJ2-3, with D uncertain. The CDR3 extends over 14 amino acids. The germline V and J ends were trimmed by 5 bases and 3 bases, with 12 bases remaining between them. CDR1 and CDR2 from the germline V gene are SEHNR and FQNEAQ (reference sequence). The DNA of the CDR3 is TGTGCCAGCAGCCTAACCCTGGGAACAGATACGCAGTATTTT. Translated: CASSLTLGTDTQYF. Full variable domain (rest looked up from reference TRBV7-9 and TRBJ2-3): DTGVSQNPRHKITKRGQNVTFRCDPISEHNRLYWYRQTLGQGPEFLTYFQNEAQLEKSRLLSDRFSAERPKGSFSTLEIQRTEQGDSAMYLCASSLTLGTDTQYFGPGTRLTVL.

The chain recombines TRBV28 with TRBJ1-2; TRBD1 might be the D (5 bases). V lost 7 bases to trimming and J lost 3 bases, with 15 bases between them. The CDR3 is 14 residues long. Germline-derived CDR1 and CDR2 are MDHEN and SYDVKM. Written as DNA, the CDR3 is TGTGCCAGCAACCCTGGCGGGGGTCACTATGGCTACACCTTC. Its translation: CASNPGGGHYGYTF.

The V and J genes are TRBV7-9 and TRBJ2-5; 9 bases fit TRBD1. In germline, CDR1 is SEHNR, CDR2 FQNEAQ (reference sequence). Germline trimming cut 1 base from V and 5 bases from J; bases unmatched to any gene: 5. The CDR3 spans 15 residues. The CDR3: CASSLGTGAFETQYF. The DNA for the CDR3 is TGTGCCAGCAGCTTAGGGACAGGGGCGTTCGAGACCCAGTACTTC.

The CDR3 sequence is CASSEQSSGANVLTF. CDR3 nucleotides: TGTGCCAGCAGTGAGCAATCCTCTGGGGCCAACGTCCTGACTTTC. V gene TRBV2 combines with J gene TRBJ2-6; no definite D call. Germline values: CDR1 SNHLY, CDR2 FYNNEI. The ends were cut back, 3 bases at V and 0 bases at J, with 6 bases in the middle. The CDR3 loop spans 15 amino acids. Looking up the rest from reference TRBV2 and TRBJ2-6 gives the full variable domain: EPEVTQTPSHQVTQMGQEVILRCVPISNHLYFYWYRQILGQKVEFLVSFYNNEISEKSEIFDDQFSVERPDGSNFTLKIRSTKLEDSAMYFCASSEQSSGANVLTFGAGSRLTVL.